One sample yielded the 5 T cell receptor beta chains listed below, sequenced in a study of T-cell reconstitution after alpha-beta-depleted transplantation in children. It was with unique molecular identifiers that the TCRbeta library was prepared. TCRdb fed the PCR reads into MiXCR, producing one record per CDR3 protein. The sample yields 640,000 or so distinct CDR3 sequences, 15% to 20% seen once. Sequences were derived from PBMCs from the stem cell graft donor, sampled from the stem cell graft. These receptors were obtained from a human donor who donated a stem cell graft to a child with acute myeloid leukemia.

The V and J genes are TRBV23-1 and TRBJ1-6; D remains ambiguous. TRBV23-1 belongs to the ORF category, with a function that is uncertain. V was cut by 7 bases and J by 0 bases, with 7 bases left in between. The CDR3 length is 14 residues. CDR3 DNA: TGCGCCAGCATAAAGTGCTCCTATAATTCACCCCTCCACTTT. Its translation is CASIKCSYNSPLHF.

The sample holds a few counts of this clonotype. This sequence joins TRBV29-1 and TRBJ2-1; D ambiguous. The V and J ends lost 7 bases and 5 bases respectively, with 15 bases between them. The CDR3 loop spans 13 amino acids. Germline CDR1 and CDR2: SQVTM and ANQGSEA. CDR3 loop: CSDSRARHNEQFF. The DNA for the CDR3 is TGCAGCGACAGTCGGGCGAGGCACAATGAGCAGTTCTTC.

The chain couples TRBV6-2 or TRBV6-3 to TRBJ1-2; unclear D gene. The CDR3 is 13 amino acids. Per the germline V gene, CDR1 is MNHEY and CDR2 is SVGEGT. Trimming removed 0 bases at V and 4 bases at J, with 6 bases between. The CDR3 nucleotides are TGTGCCAGCAGTTACTCGCCGGGCTATGGCTACACCTTC. Its protein product is CASSYSPGYGYTF.

This clonotype was found many times. V usage is TRBV20-1 and J usage is TRBJ2-7; D may be TRBD1 (6 bases). The V gene lost 3 bases and the J gene lost 6 bases, with 21 bases spanning the gap. Germline CDR1 reads DFQATT; CDR2 reads SNEGSKA (reference sequence). The CDR3 extends over 15 amino acids. The CDR3 DNA sequence: TGCAGTGCTAGCCAGGGGTCGGGCTATCTTGGCGAGCAGTACTTC. Amino acids: CSASQGSGYLGEQYF.

This clonotype showed up just a few times. The chain couples TRBV5-5 to TRBJ1-5; tentatively, D is TRBD1 (6 bases). Trimming left V 3 bases short and J 0 bases short, with 16 bases between. CDR3 length equals 17 residues. Germline assignment: CDR1 SGHKS and CDR2 YYEKEE (reference sequence). The CDR3 nucleotides read TGTGCCAGCAGCTGGGGGCCGACAGAGAATAGCAATCAGCCCCAGCATTTT. This translates into CASSWGPTENSNQPQHF.